The clone carrying this T cell receptor (beta chain) is a singleton in its sample. This sample stems from a study of control samples from healthy donors and cancer patients. The repertoire was sequenced with immunoSEQ multiplex PCR; TCRdb's copy has only in-frame clones and lacks some. The top ten hold over 15% of the sample, which has 65,000 to 95,000 clones, around 87% seen once. The CDR3 is made up of 14 amino acids. Germline values: CDR1 SGHTA, CDR2 FQGNSA. With 7 bases removed from V and 5 bases from J, the gap between germline ends came to 17 bases. The sequenced sample was blood. The chain carries TRBV7-2 and TRBJ2-5, with D possibly TRBD1 on 6 matching bases. The receptor's source is a man aged 50-60 years in good health. The CDR3 spells CASTPARGWETQYF. In DNA, the CDR3 is TGTGCCAGCACCCCCGCGAGGGGGTGGGAGACCCAGTACTTC.